This entry concerns a single T cell receptor beta chain. This clonotype was seen more than once but under ten times. No cognate antigen has been identified for it. Base qualities are not at hand, and no much larger clone is one base apart. These data are taken from a study of T-cell memory formation after mild COVID-19 (TCRdb year 2021). Broadly, across the study: TCR sequence clusters from the two donors were largely donor specific. Longitudinal TCRalpha and TCRbeta repertoire sequencing tracked T-cell clones expanding and contracting after mild COVID-19 in a couple of donors. The cohort was made up of two young adult volunteers, one female and one male, who were previously healthy. What the study reported, not specific to this receptor: Whether the second-wave clones peaking on day 37 were SARS-CoV-2 specific was not confirmed. Some responding clones were detected in pre-infection memory, suggesting pre-existing cross-reactive memory T cells joined the SARS-CoV-2 response. Contracting CD4+ clones appeared mostly in the CM and EM memory subsets, whereas CD8+ clones were enriched in EMRA. The study covered only two mild cases, and larger cohorts including severe cases with pre-infection samples were considered necessary. Balanced CD4/CD8 phenotypes were observed for clones contracting from day 15 to 85, whereas a bias towards CD4+ was observed for a second wave of clones expanding from day 15 to 37.

PBMCs were isolated by Ficoll-Paque density gradient centrifugation. Via the germline V gene, CDR1 is SQVTM and CDR2 ANQGSEA. Cut back by 2 bases and 2 bases, the V and J ends lie 10 bases apart. The CDR3 starts with the cysteine, ends with the phenylalanine, and has 13 residues. The CDR3 DNA has 39 bases and is translated from base 1. Sequenced on an Illumina NovaSeq 6000. cDNA libraries for TCRalpha and TCRbeta were prepared by 5'RACE using constant-segment primers, with sample barcodes and unique molecular identifiers added. RNA was extracted from every sample with Trizol reagent. Amplification of the libraries took two PCR steps, and the second step added a second sample barcode plus Illumina TruSeq adapters. Libraries were sequenced on an Illumina NovaSeq with 2 x 150 bp paired-end reads. From the authors' description of their analysis: With migec v1.2.7, reads were demultiplexed and then collapsed into UMI-guided consensus sequences. Using mixcr v2.1.11, UMI consensuses were aligned to TRA and TRB V and J templates and then assembled into clonotypes. A clonotype was counted as expanded or contracted only if both edgeR and NoisET called the change significant, with noise models trained on biological replicates. For edgeR calls, a false discovery rate-adjusted p below 0.01 and a log2 fold-change threshold of 1 were applied. PCA with hierarchical clustering of max-normalized trajectories of the 1000 most abundant clonotypes was used as exploratory dynamics analysis. Each responding clone was given a CD4 or CD8 phenotype based on the CD4+ and CD8+ repertoires, which had been sequenced separately. In-frame beta chains were kept once TCRdb had trimmed the public reads at Q25 with fastp and called clones with MiXCR. Rows with a matching CDR3 protein are joined into one entry that keeps the most common DNA and genes. The V and J calls here are based on TCRdb, not the publication. Counted in this sample were over 500,000 distinct CDR3 sequences; roughly a sixth of them appeared once. The ten largest clonotypes hold about 7.5% of the sample.

The sequenced material came from PBMCs or a T cell subset sorted from them (not recorded which). The chain is assembled from TRBV29-1 and TRBJ2-7; no D gene can be assigned with confidence. The TCR originated in an adult woman who had mild COVID-19 (a few samples of this study predate the infection). The sample titles of this study are shuffled in the database, so cell type and time point are left out; the donor was told from shared clones. The CDR3 reads as follows: CSVECPGPYEQYF. The nucleotide sequence is TGCAGCGTTGAATGCCCGGGCCCCTACGAGCAGTACTTC.